Shown below are 13 T cell receptor beta chains from a single sample sequenced in a study of T cell responses to AZD1222 COVID-19 vaccine. Clones were sequenced by immunoSEQ multiplex PCR, and TCRdb holds only the in-frame ones, with some missing. The top ten clones hold 9.3% of a sample with under 150,000 clones, around 94% of them seen once. Sequences were derived from peripheral blood, sampled 28 days after the second AZD1222 dose. These receptors came from an adult who received the AZD1222 COVID-19 vaccine.

V usage is TRBV3-1 (or the pseudogene TRBV3-2) and J usage is TRBJ2-2; D is ambiguous. The V gene's germline CDR1 is LGHDT and CDR2 YNNKEL (reference sequence). The germline V and J ends were trimmed by 4 bases and 7 bases, with 7 bases remaining between them. The CDR3 has 12 amino acids. The CDR3, as DNA: TGTGCCAGCAGCCGGGTGGTCGGGGAGCTGTTTTTT. Translating it yields CASSRVVGELFF.

The gene calls are TRBV6-5 and TRBJ1-5; perhaps TRBD1 as D (6 bases). Germline lookup yields CDR1 MNHEY and CDR2 SVGAGI. Trimming stripped 8 bases from V and 7 bases from J, with 15 bases between. This CDR3 has 13 residues. CDR3 in DNA: TGTGCCAGCGGAGGGGAAACAGGGCAGCCCCAGCATTTT. It specifies CASGGETGQPQHF.

This chain joins TRBV24-1 and TRBJ1-2; 9 nucleotides match TRBD1. Germline values: CDR1 KGHDR, CDR2 SFDVKD. This CDR3 has 15 amino acids. After removal of 4 bases from V and 5 bases from J, the junction contained 7 bases not matched to a gene. CDR3 amino acids: CATSDHPDRGYGYTF. CDR3 in DNA: TGTGCCACCAGTGACCACCCGGACAGGGGATATGGCTACACCTTC.

The J gene is TRBJ1-1, the V gene TRBV29-1; no clear D gene. The CDR3 runs 12 residues. From germline, CDR1 is SQVTM and CDR2 ANQGSEA. V lost 4 bases to trimming and J lost 3 bases, with 9 bases between them. For the CDR3, the DNA is TGCAGCGTTGGTCTCCGGGACACTGAAGCTTTCTTT. Residues: CSVGLRDTEAFF.

The CDR3 reads CSASRDIGNSPLHF. CDR3 nucleotides: TGCAGTGCTAGTAGGGACATAGGGAATTCACCCCTCCACTTT. This chain joins TRBV20-1 and TRBJ1-6; possible D gene TRBD1, 6 bases. The CDR3 sequence is 14 residues long. Germline lookup yields CDR1 DFQATT and CDR2 SNEGSKA (reference sequence). V lost 3 bases and J lost 7, with 13 bases in between.

The genes are TRBV28 and TRBJ1-1, with 7 bases that match TRBD1. This CDR3 has 17 residues. CDR1 is MDHEN and CDR2 is SYDVKM in the germline V gene. V lost 11 bases and J lost 0; bases outside the gene matches: 18. The chain's CDR3 is CAASRSPEQGLNTEAFF. In nucleotides, the CDR3 is TGTGCCGCCAGCAGGTCTCCGGAACAGGGGCTGAACACTGAAGCTTTCTTT.

Worth noting for this clone: The sample contains more than one DNA sequence encoding this CDR3. The chain is built from TRBV20-1 and TRBJ1-2, with D perhaps TRBD1 (5 bases). The germline V gene encodes CDR1 DFQATT and CDR2 SNEGSKA (reference sequence). The CDR3 runs to 11 residues. V shed 3 bases and J shed 5 bases, with 7 bases lying between them. CDR3 residues: CSARGGYGYTF. CDR3 coding DNA: TGCAGTGCTAGGGGGGGGTATGGCTACACCTTC.

The chain is built from TRBV6-5 and TRBJ1-1, with unresolved D. CDR1 and CDR2 (germline): MNHEY, SVGAGI. Trimming left V 8 bases short and J 0 bases short, with 10 bases between. This CDR3 has 13 residues. The CDR3 coding sequence is TGTGCCAGCCTCCTTGCGGTGAACACTGAAGCTTTCTTT. It yields the protein CASLLAVNTEAFF.

This chain joins TRBV9 and TRBJ1-3; D remains ambiguous. CDR1 is SGDLS, CDR2 YYNGEE, per germline. This CDR3 region has 17 residues. The V and J ends lost 0 bases and 0 bases respectively, with 13 bases between them. The CDR3 is CASSVDARFFSGNTIYF. CDR3 coding DNA: TGTGCCAGCAGCGTAGATGCGAGGTTCTTCTCTGGAAACACCATATATTTT.

The J gene is TRBJ2-3, the V gene TRBV19; 9 positions match TRBD1. Germline V gene sequence: CDR1 LNHDA, CDR2 SQIVND (reference sequence). Germline trimming cut 5 bases from V and 12 bases from J; bases unmatched to any gene: 12. This CDR3 is built from 14 residues. The CDR3 DNA is TGTGCCAGTAGTCCTCGAACCGGGACAGGGTTTCAGTATTTT. This codes for CASSPRTGTGFQYF. Looking up the rest from reference TRBV19 and TRBJ2-3 gives the full variable domain: DGGITQSPKYLFRKEGQNVTLSCEQNLNHDAMYWYRQDPGQGLRLIYYSQIVNDFQKGDIAEGYSVSREKKESFPLTVTSAQKNPTAFYLCASSPRTGTGFQYFGPGTRLTVL.

V usage is TRBV18 and J usage is TRBJ1-3; D may be TRBD1 (5 bases). The CDR3 is 14 amino acids. V was cut by 3 bases and J by 11 bases, with 17 bases left in between. CDR1 and CDR2 (germline): KGHSH, LQKENI. This CDR3 is CASSPTSVSRAIYF. In nucleotides, the CDR3 is TGTGCCAGCTCACCGACCTCGGTTTCCAGGGCCATATATTTT.

V gene TRBV4-1 combines with J gene TRBJ1-1; TRBD1 matches 8 bases. The CDR3 covers 16 residues. Germline assignment: CDR1 MGHRA and CDR2 YSYEKL. The J segment lost 1 base and the V segment lost 1 base, leaving 5 bases of the junction unmatched. CDR3 nucleotides: TGCGCCAGCAGCCAAGGCCCCGGACAGGGGAACACTGAAGCTTTCTTT. Its protein product is CASSQGPGQGNTEAFF.

The chain has TRBV29-1 and TRBJ1-2; 7 bases map to TRBD1. The germline CDR1 and CDR2 sequences are SQVTM and ANQGSEA. The CDR3 has 13 amino acids. The junction had 6 bases not matched to a gene; V was cut back by 4 bases and J by 4 bases. The CDR3 DNA sequence: TGCAGCGTTGTAGGGACAGCCTTCTATGGCTACACCTTC. This translates into CSVVGTAFYGYTF.